The 31 T cell receptor beta chains listed next were all sequenced from one sample in a study of blood T cell repertoires in COVID-19. The protocol was immunoSEQ multiplex PCR, while the TCRdb copy is restricted to in-frame clones and leaves out a portion. This table holds around 230,000 clones, around 85% found once. Sequencing input: peripheral blood. The receptor set was obtained from a woman older than 75 with acute or convalescent COVID-19.

The V and J genes are TRBV28 and TRBJ1-5; TRBD1 might be the D (6 bases). This CDR3 is 17 amino acids long. Germline-derived CDR1 and CDR2 are MDHEN and SYDVKM. V shed 1 base and J shed 6 bases, with 19 bases lying between them. The CDR3 here is CASSLLRGKQGSQPQHF. As DNA, the CDR3 is TGTGCCAGCAGTTTATTACGTGGGAAACAGGGTAGTCAGCCCCAGCATTTT. The full variable domain, its missing parts supplied by reference TRBV28 and TRBJ1-5, is DVKVTQSSRYLVKRTGEKVFLECVQDMDHENMFWYRQDPGLGLRLIYFSYDVKMKEKGDIPEGYSVSREKKERFSLILESASTNQTSMYLCASSLLRGKQGSQPQHFGDGTRLSIL.

The chain joins TRBV3-1 (or the pseudogene TRBV3-2) to TRBJ1-4; unclear D gene. The ends were cut back, 0 bases at V and 8 bases at J, with 22 bases in the middle. The CDR3 covers 18 residues. Germline assignment: CDR1 LGHDT and CDR2 YNNKEL (reference sequence). CDR3 in DNA: TGTGCCAGCAGCCAAGATCCGAATTTTGAGGTCGTTGGGGAAAAACTGTTTTTT. Encoded protein: CASSQDPNFEVVGEKLFF.

This chain connects TRBV11-3 to TRBJ2-4; a weak D match, TRBD1 (5 bases). Germline CDR1 and CDR2: SGHNT and YENEEA. V was pared by 1 base and J by 1 base, with 11 bases between. The CDR3 is 16 amino acids. CDR3 sequence (DNA): TGTGCCAGCAGCTTAGGGGGAAACAGGGCCAAAAACATTCAGTACTTC. Translation: CASSLGGNRAKNIQYF.

This clone was recorded at least ten times. The chain recombines TRBV6-2 or TRBV6-3 with TRBJ1-5; D not certain. Germline-derived CDR1 and CDR2 are MNHEY and SVGEGT. The ends were cut back, 2 bases at V and 7 bases at J, with 6 bases in the middle. The CDR3 has 12 amino acids. The CDR3 here is CASSYLDQPQHF. The CDR3 DNA is TGTGCCAGCAGTTACCTAGACCAGCCCCAGCATTTT.

The chain couples TRBV11-3 to TRBJ2-4, with 7 positions matching TRBD1. The junction had 9 bases not matched to a gene; V was cut back by 5 bases and J by 2 bases. Germline values: CDR1 SGHNT, CDR2 YENEEA. The CDR3 consists of 16 residues. The CDR3: CASSLNRGETKNIQYF. The CDR3 DNA reads TGTGCCAGCAGCCTCAACAGGGGCGAAACCAAAAACATTCAGTACTTC. Using reference TRBV11-3 and TRBJ2-4 for the parts outside the CDR3, the full variable domain is EAGVVQSPRYKIIEKKQPVAFWCNPISGHNTLYWYLQNLGQGPELLIRYENEEAVDDSQLPKDRFSAERLKGVDSTLKIQPAELGDSAVYLCASSLNRGETKNIQYFGAGTRLSVL.

This sequence joins TRBV24-1 and TRBJ2-3, with TRBD1 matching 8 bases. The CDR3 runs to 14 residues. The V and J ends lost 8 bases and 2 bases, in that order; junction bases with no gene match: 5. CDR1 and CDR2 from the germline V gene are KGHDR and SFDVKD. The CDR3: CATMGQDPTDTQYF. In DNA form, the CDR3 reads TGTGCCACCATGGGACAGGACCCCACAGATACGCAGTATTTT.

This clone was picked up a small number of times. The J gene is TRBJ2-3, the V gene TRBV29-1, with 7 bases fitting TRBD2. Trimming cost V 4 bases and J 1 base; bases outside gene matches: 8. The germline V gene has CDR1 SQVTM and CDR2 ANQGSEA. The CDR3 contains 15 residues. CDR3 sequence (DNA): TGCAGCGTTGTAGGGGCTGCGGGAGGCACAGATACGCAGTATTTT. Its translation: CSVVGAAGGTDTQYF.

This rearrangement joins TRBV3-1 (or the pseudogene TRBV3-2) to TRBJ1-6; 8 positions agree with TRBD1. With V trimmed by 0 bases and J by 11 bases, 6 bases remained unmatched. Germline CDR1 LGHDT, CDR2 YNNKEL (reference sequence). The CDR3 extends over 15 amino acids. In nucleotides, the CDR3 is TGTGCCAGCAGCCAAGAATGGGGGACAGGTCCACCCCTCCACTTT. Its translation is CASSQEWGTGPPLHF.

With respect to this clone: The DNA is left out, because the CDR3 cannot be placed on it with certainty; the CDR3 is given as TCRdb lists it. The chain carries TRBV18 and TRBJ2-7; the table's D call of TRBD2 was not tested on the DNA. Counting both end residues, the CDR3 totals 17 amino acids. Germline V lookup: CDR1 KGHSH, CDR2 LQKENI. The CDR3 protein is CASSPPSGRGGSYEQYF.

The chain carries TRBV6-1 and TRBJ1-2; D is ambiguous. Trimming shortened V by 0 bases and J by 0 bases, and 11 bases separated the two germline ends. CDR1 is MNHNS, CDR2 SASEGT, per germline. CDR3 length: 16 residues. CDR3 nucleotides: TGTGCCAGCAGTGAAGCTTCGGGTTTGGCTAACTATGGCTACACCTTC. Protein: CASSEASGLANYGYTF.

As DNA, the CDR3 is TGTGCCAGCAGGAAAGGGCCAGGGGTCGAGACCCAGTACTTC. As protein: CASRKGPGVETQYF. The chain uses TRBV6-5 and TRBJ2-5, with D tentatively TRBD1 (6 bases). Germline V gives CDR1 MNHEY, CDR2 SVGAGI. The CDR3 totals 14 residues. Trimming took off 6 bases at V and 5 bases at J, with 16 bases between the two ends.

Regarding this clone: Additional DNA sequences in this sample encode the identical CDR3. The rearrangement joins TRBV30 to TRBJ1-1; weak D call: TRBD1 (6 bases). The germline gives CDR1 GTSNPN, CDR2 SVGIG (reference sequence). The CDR3 consists of 11 residues. With 0 bases removed from V and 8 bases from J, the gap between germline ends came to 7 bases. Here the CDR3 reads CAWSVGGEAFF. The CDR3 nucleotides are TGTGCCTGGAGTGTAGGGGGAGAAGCTTTCTTT.

The chain uses TRBV6-5 and TRBJ2-7, with 10 bases fitting TRBD2. There are 14 residues in the CDR3. From germline, CDR1 is MNHEY and CDR2 SVGAGI. With 8 bases clipped from V and 6 bases from J, the junction kept 10 bases outside the gene matches. CDR3 in DNA: TGTGCCAGCGCGGCTAGCGGGGGCGTGGGCGAGCAGTACTTC. This encodes CASAASGGVGEQYF.

This chain connects TRBV10-3 to TRBJ2-7; TRBD1 agrees at 9 bases. The CDR3 has 16 amino acids. Germline CDR1 reads ENHRY; CDR2 reads SYGVKD. The V and J ends lost 6 bases and 6 bases, in that order; junction bases with no gene match: 15. CDR3 residues: CAIRESTGTGGGEQYF. CDR3 nucleotides: TGTGCCATCAGAGAGAGTACGGGAACAGGGGGCGGCGAGCAGTACTTC.

The rearrangement uses TRBV5-4 and TRBJ2-1; 9 bases match TRBD1. After removal of 4 bases from V and 2 bases from J, the junction contained 4 bases not matched to a gene. There are 15 residues in the CDR3. Looked up from germline, CDR1 is SGHNT and CDR2 is YYREEE (reference sequence). Here the CDR3 DNA reads TGTGCCAGCAGCCCGGACAGGGGCACCTACAATGAGCAGTTCTTC. Translating gives CASSPDRGTYNEQFF. The full variable domain, rest sourced from reference TRBV5-4 and TRBJ2-1, is ETGVTQSPTHLIKTRGQQVTLRCSSQSGHNTVSWYQQALGQGPQFIFQYYREEENGRGNFPPRFSGLQFPNYSSELNVNALELDDSALYLCASSPDRGTYNEQFFGPGTRLTVL.

The V gene is TRBV27, the J gene TRBJ2-3; no firm D call. Germline V CDR1 and CDR2: MNHEY, SMNVEV (reference sequence). Trimming took off 3 bases at V and 4 bases at J, with 5 bases between the two ends. The CDR3 length is 12 residues. CDR3 coding DNA: TGTGCCAGCAGTTTTCGTTCAGATACGCAGTATTTT. Protein sequence: CASSFRSDTQYF.

This clone was observed a handful of times. The gene calls are TRBV27 and TRBJ2-7; TRBD1 aligns across 7 bases. Germline CDR1 reads MNHEY; CDR2 reads SMNVEV (reference sequence). The CDR3 has 14 residues. With 5 bases clipped from V and 1 base from J, the junction kept 5 bases outside the gene matches. The CDR3 loop reads CASSGRQGSYEQYF. In nucleotides, the CDR3 is TGTGCCAGCAGTGGAAGACAGGGATCCTACGAGCAGTACTTC.

This clone was counted between two and nine times. The genes are TRBV9 and TRBJ1-1; D might be TRBD1 (6 bases). Germline CDR1 SGDLS, CDR2 YYNGEE. The CDR3 totals 15 residues. Trimming took off 0 bases at V and 5 bases at J, with 14 bases between the two ends. Here the CDR3 reads CASSVGTAGRTEAFF. Written as DNA, the CDR3 is TGTGCCAGCAGCGTAGGGACAGCCGGGAGGACTGAAGCTTTCTTT.

On this clone itself: Other nucleotide sequences in the sample specify the same CDR3. The chain recombines TRBV19 with TRBJ2-5, with a weak D call TRBD2 (6 bases). The CDR3 runs 15 residues. CDR1 and CDR2 (germline): LNHDA, SQIVND (reference sequence). V was pared by 4 bases and J by 1 base, with 13 bases between. CDR3 nucleotides: TGTGCCAGTAGTACGCCCGGGACTCCCCAAGAGACCCAGTACTTC. Protein: CASSTPGTPQETQYF.

Written as DNA, the CDR3 is TGTGCCATCAGTGAACAGAGAGCTAACTATGGCTACACCTTC. Translating gives CAISEQRANYGYTF. The chain couples TRBV10-3 to TRBJ1-2; D not certain. Germline V lookup: CDR1 ENHRY, CDR2 SYGVKD. V lost 3 bases to trimming and J lost 0 bases, with 8 bases between them. This CDR3 spans 14 amino acids.

The sample holds one count of this clone. The rearrangement uses TRBV2 and TRBJ2-2; D ambiguous. Germline-derived CDR1 and CDR2 are SNHLY and FYNNEI. The CDR3 runs to 13 residues. With 5 bases removed from V and 3 bases from J, the gap between germline ends came to 7 bases. The CDR3 sequence is CASSIRDTGELFF. CDR3 coding DNA: TGTGCCAGCAGTATACGCGACACCGGGGAGCTGTTTTTT. The whole variable domain, filled in from reference TRBV2 and TRBJ2-2, reads EPEVTQTPSHQVTQMGQEVILRCVPISNHLYFYWYRQILGQKVEFLVSFYNNEISEKSEIFDDQFSVERPDGSNFTLKIRSTKLEDSAMYFCASSIRDTGELFFGEGSRLTVL.

The gene calls are TRBV7-9 and TRBJ1-1; the D is unclear. Germline CDR1 and CDR2: SEHNR and FQNEAQ (reference sequence). This CDR3 contains 14 residues. Trimming removed 3 bases from V and 1 base from J, with 9 bases in between. The DNA for the CDR3 is TGTGCCAGCAGCTTTTCTCCAGGGAACACTGAAGCTTTCTTT. Its protein is CASSFSPGNTEAFF. Variable domain in full (rest from reference TRBV7-9 and TRBJ1-1): DTGVSQNPRHKITKRGQNVTFRCDPISEHNRLYWYRQTLGQGPEFLTYFQNEAQLEKSRLLSDRFSAERPKGSFSTLEIQRTEQGDSAMYLCASSFSPGNTEAFFGQGTRLTVV.

This clone has a handful of counts. J is TRBJ2-2 and V is TRBV19, with 15 bases lining up with TRBD2. The V gene end was trimmed by 7 bases and the J gene end by 3 bases; junction bases not matched to a gene: 9. CDR3 length: 18 amino acids. Per the germline V gene, CDR1 is LNHDA and CDR2 is SQIVND (reference sequence). This CDR3 is CASTPGLAGGRDTGELFF. The CDR3 nucleotides are TGTGCCAGTACCCCGGGACTAGCGGGAGGACGAGACACCGGGGAGCTGTTTTTT.

The chain carries TRBV28 and TRBJ2-3; TRBD2 might be the D (5 bases). V was clipped by 4 bases and J by 9 bases, with 11 bases between them. The CDR3 sequence is 12 residues long. CDR1 is MDHEN and CDR2 is SYDVKM in the germline V gene. The CDR3 sequence: CASSSLLVTQYF. Here the CDR3 DNA reads TGTGCCAGCAGTTCTTTACTAGTCACGCAGTATTTT.

The rearrangement uses TRBV3-1 (or the pseudogene TRBV3-2) and TRBJ2-2; D ambiguous. Deletions cut 1 base from V and 2 bases from J, with 5 bases between. The V gene's germline CDR1 is LGHDT and CDR2 YNNKEL (reference sequence). CDR3 length: 14 residues. The CDR3 DNA sequence: TGTGCCAGCAGCCAAGTAATTAACACCGGGGAGCTGTTTTTT. It encodes CASSQVINTGELFF.

The chain links TRBV6-5 to TRBJ2-3; 11 positions match TRBD2. CDR3 length equals 15 residues. CDR1 is MNHEY, CDR2 SVGAGI, per germline. Trimming removed 6 bases from V and 3 bases from J; junction bases left unmatched: 5. The CDR3 DNA reads as TGTGCCAGCAGCCAGGGACTAGCGGAAACAGATACGCAGTATTTT. Amino acids: CASSQGLAETDTQYF.

The chain links TRBV9 to TRBJ2-3; 11 bases align to TRBD2. The CDR3 has 17 amino acids. Germline values: CDR1 SGDLS, CDR2 YYNGEE. V shed 6 bases and J 3 bases; nucleotides not matched to a gene: 12. The CDR3 spells CASTSGTSGRRTDTQYF. The CDR3 DNA reads as TGTGCCAGCACCAGCGGTACTAGCGGGAGACGGACAGATACGCAGTATTTT.

The chain recombines TRBV5-4 with TRBJ1-1; D remains ambiguous. The CDR3 covers 15 residues. Per the germline V gene, CDR1 is SGHNT and CDR2 is YYREEE (reference sequence). Trimming shortened V by 4 bases and J by 0 bases, and 13 bases separated the two germline ends. The CDR3 DNA is TGTGCCAGCAGCCCTACGAGGGCGATGAACACTGAAGCTTTCTTT. It translates to CASSPTRAMNTEAFF. The full variable domain, with the rest looked up from reference TRBV5-4 and TRBJ1-1, is ETGVTQSPTHLIKTRGQQVTLRCSSQSGHNTVSWYQQALGQGPQFIFQYYREEENGRGNFPPRFSGLQFPNYSSELNVNALELDDSALYLCASSPTRAMNTEAFFGQGTRLTVV.

The chain employs TRBV28 and TRBJ1-5, with 8 bases that match TRBD1. CDR3 size: 15 residues. Germline V gene data show CDR1 as MDHEN and CDR2 as SYDVKM. Trimming took 6 bases from V and 2 from J; bases not matched to a gene: 6. As DNA, the CDR3 is TGTGCCAGCAGGATCACAGGGGGTCGCAATCAGCCCCAGCATTTT. Amino acid sequence: CASRITGGRNQPQHF.

The chain uses TRBV12-2 and TRBJ2-1; the DNA was not used to check the table's D call, TRBD2. TRBV12-2 is annotated as a pseudogene. The CDR3 is 17 residues long. The CDR3 is CASRLATSGVTYNEQFF. CDR3 sequence (DNA): TGTGCAAGTCGCTTAGCGACTAGCGGGGTCACCTACAATGAGCAGTTCTTC.

V is TRBV6-5 and J is TRBJ1-1, with TRBD1 as a possible D gene (6 bases). Germline V CDR1 and CDR2: MNHEY, SVGAGI. The V gene lost 6 bases and the J gene lost 6 bases, with 14 bases spanning the gap. The CDR3 is 13 residues long. The CDR3 DNA reads TGTGCCAGCAGGAGGGGGAGGGTCTCTGAAGCTTTCTTT. Translation gives CASRRGRVSEAFF.